This T cell receptor (beta chain) was captured in a study of blood T cell repertoires in COVID-19. Study-wide context: Donors in the United States, Italy and Spain gave samples during acute or convalescent COVID-19.

Libraries were prepared by immunoSEQ multiplex PCR; TCRdb keeps only in-frame clonotypes and omits some of them. The data show around 60,000 clones, 80% seen once. V was cut by 3 bases and J by 10 bases, with 16 bases left in between. The CDR3 has 14 amino acids. Germline CDR1 MGHRA, CDR2 YSYEKL. This clonotype originated in a man under 40 with COVID-19, enrolled during active disease. This sequence joins TRBV4-1 and TRBJ2-1; the D gene is possibly TRBD1 (6 bases). The material sequenced was peripheral blood. Here the CDR3 reads CASSQGALGNEQFF. The CDR3 coding sequence is TGCGCCAGCAGCCAGGGGGCTTTGGGCAACGAGCAGTTCTTC.